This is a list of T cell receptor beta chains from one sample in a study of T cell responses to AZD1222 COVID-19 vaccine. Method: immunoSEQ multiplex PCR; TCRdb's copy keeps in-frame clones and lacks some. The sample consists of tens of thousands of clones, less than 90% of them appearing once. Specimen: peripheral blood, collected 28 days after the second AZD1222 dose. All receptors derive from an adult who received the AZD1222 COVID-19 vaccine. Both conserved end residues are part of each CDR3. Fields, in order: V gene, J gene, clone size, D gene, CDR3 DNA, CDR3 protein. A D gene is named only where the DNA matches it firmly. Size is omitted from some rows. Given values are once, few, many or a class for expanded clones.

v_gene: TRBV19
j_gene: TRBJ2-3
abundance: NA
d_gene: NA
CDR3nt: TGTGCCAGTAGTAGGGGTCTGGCAGATACGCAGTATTTT
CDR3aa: CASSRGLADTQYF

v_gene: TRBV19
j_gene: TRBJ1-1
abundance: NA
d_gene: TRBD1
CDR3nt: TGTGCCAGTAGGGGAGTGGGACAGGGAAGTCGGACTGAAGCTTTCTTT
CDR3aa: CASRGVGQGSRTEAFF

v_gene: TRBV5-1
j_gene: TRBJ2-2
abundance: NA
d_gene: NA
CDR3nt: TGCGCCAGCAGCGGGGTATACCCACTAAACACCGGGGAGCTGTTTTTT
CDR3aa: CASSGVYPLNTGELFF

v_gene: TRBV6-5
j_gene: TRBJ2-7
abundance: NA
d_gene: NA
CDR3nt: TGTGCCAGCAGTTACGATGGGACCCCAACCTACGAGCAGTACTTC
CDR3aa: CASSYDGTPTYEQYF

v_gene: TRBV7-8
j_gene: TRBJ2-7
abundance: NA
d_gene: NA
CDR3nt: TGTGCCAGCAGCTTAGCGCCGGACACTTACTACGAGCAGTACTTC
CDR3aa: CASSLAPDTYYEQYF

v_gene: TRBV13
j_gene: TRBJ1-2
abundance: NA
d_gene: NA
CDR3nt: TGTGCCAGCAGCTCCCACGCAGGGCGCTATGGCTACACCTTC
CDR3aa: CASSSHAGRYGYTF

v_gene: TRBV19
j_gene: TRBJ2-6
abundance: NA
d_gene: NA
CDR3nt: TGTGCCAGTAGTCGAGGACAGAGAGTGCTCTCCGGGGCCAACGTCCTGACTTTC
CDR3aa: CASSRGQRVLSGANVLTF

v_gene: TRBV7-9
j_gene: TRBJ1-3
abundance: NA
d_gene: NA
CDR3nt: TGTGCCAGCAGCTCGACAGGTTACACCATATATTTT
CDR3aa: CASSSTGYTIYF

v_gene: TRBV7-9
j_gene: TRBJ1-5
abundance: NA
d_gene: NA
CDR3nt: TGTGCCAGCAGCTTAGGAGTCTATCAGCCCCAGCATTTT
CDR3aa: CASSLGVYQPQHF

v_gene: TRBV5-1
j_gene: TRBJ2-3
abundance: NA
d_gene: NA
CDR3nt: TGCGCCAGCAGCTTGAAGCAGGCCGGGCAGGGTACGCAGTATTTT
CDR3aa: CASSLKQAGQGTQYF

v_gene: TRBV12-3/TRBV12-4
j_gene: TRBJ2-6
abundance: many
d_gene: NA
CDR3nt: TGTGCCAGCAGACCCACGGGGCCCAACGTCCTGACTTTC
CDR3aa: CASRPTGPNVLTF

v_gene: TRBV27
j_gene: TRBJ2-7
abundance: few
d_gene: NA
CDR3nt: TGTGCCAGCAGTTTAGGAGTTATGTACGAGCAGTACTTC
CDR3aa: CASSLGVMYEQYF

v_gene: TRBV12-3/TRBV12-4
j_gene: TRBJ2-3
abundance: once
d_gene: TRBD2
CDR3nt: TGTGCCAGCGGGGGGGACACAGATACGCAGTATTTT
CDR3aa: CASGGDTDTQYF

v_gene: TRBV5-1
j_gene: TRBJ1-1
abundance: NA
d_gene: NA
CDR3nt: TGCGCCAGCAGCTTGATGGCGAACACTGAAGCTTTCTTT
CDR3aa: CASSLMANTEAFF

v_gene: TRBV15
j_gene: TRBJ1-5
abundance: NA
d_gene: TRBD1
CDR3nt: TGTGCCACCCGGACAGGTTGGACCAATCAGCCCCAGCATTTT
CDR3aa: CATRTGWTNQPQHF

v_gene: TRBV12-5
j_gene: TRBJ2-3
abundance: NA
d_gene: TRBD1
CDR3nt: TGTGCTAGTGGTTCCGGACAGGTGGGAGATACGCAGTATTTT
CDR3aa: CASGSGQVGDTQYF

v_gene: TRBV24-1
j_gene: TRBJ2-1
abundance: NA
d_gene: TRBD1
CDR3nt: TGTGCCACCGAGGGGGCTCCCGGGCATGAGCAGTTCTTC
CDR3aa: CATEGAPGHEQFF

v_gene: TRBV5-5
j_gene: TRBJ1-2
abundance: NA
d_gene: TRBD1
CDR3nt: TGTGCCAGCAGCTACAACCAGGGGGCTAATGGCTACACCTTC
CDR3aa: CASSYNQGANGYTF

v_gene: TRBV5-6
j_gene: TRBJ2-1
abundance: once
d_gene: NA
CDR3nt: TGTGCCAGCAGCTTCCGGGACTCCCACTACAATGAGCAGTTCTTC
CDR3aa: CASSFRDSHYNEQFF

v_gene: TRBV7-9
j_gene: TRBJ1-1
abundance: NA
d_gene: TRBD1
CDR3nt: TGTGCCAACAGGGGATGGTCTGAAGCTTTCTTT
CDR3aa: CANRGWSEAFF

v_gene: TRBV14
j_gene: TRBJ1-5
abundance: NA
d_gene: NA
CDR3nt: TGTGCCAGCAGCCACGGCGGAGGTGGTCAGCCCCAGCATTTT
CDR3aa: CASSHGGGGQPQHF

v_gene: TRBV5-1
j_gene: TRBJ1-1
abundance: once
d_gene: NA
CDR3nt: TGCGCCAGCACGGATGCCCGGAACACTGAAGCTTTCTTT
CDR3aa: CASTDARNTEAFF